This entry features one T cell receptor beta chain sequence. Its target is not known. In germline, CDR1 is SNHLY, CDR2 FYNNEI. This CDR3 is built from 16 residues. All TRB cDNA libraries came from 5' RACE performed with UMI labels. Using the 5' RACE reads, TCRdb records one entry per CDR3 protein without DNA. This listing includes about 56,000 distinct CDR3 sequences. This sample is part of a study of CXCR3-negative and CXCR3-positive naive CD8 T cells. Findings of the study overall: CXCR3-positive naive cells had more hydrophobic TRB CDR3s than CXCR3-negative naive cells. Naive subsets had comparable surface CD5; TCR strength was inferred from TRB CDR3 properties. The majority of assays used fresh PBMCs, and CXCR3 expression partially decreased after cryopreservation.

The sorter processed each CD8+ T cell subset in triplicate at over 250,000 cells apiece. Sequencing was done on a sample of naive CXCR3+ CD8+ T cells from blood. The subset was: CD45RO-CCR7+CD27+CD95- naive CD8+ T cells expressing CXCR3 (TNR3+). The TCR originated in a human donor in good health. Some clones in this sample may be carry-over from other donors' samples. The rearrangement links TRBV2 to TRBJ1-3; the TCRdb call, TRBD1, lacks DNA for checking. The CDR3 loop reads CASSEARGFSGNTIYF.